One sample yielded the 15 T cell receptor beta chains listed below, sequenced in a study of blood T cells in healthy people across ages. Alongside a J-beta primer mix, a sample-barcoded 5' primer served in a second PCR lasting roughly 7 to 12 cycles. One entry per CDR3 protein results from TCRdb running MiXCR on the 5' RACE reads. Among around 1.5 million distinct CDR3 sequences listed, roughly 60% were seen once. Sequenced input: blood. All receptors come from a man between 18 and 29 years old in good health.

The J gene is TRBJ2-4, the V gene TRBV11-2; 9 nucleotides line up with TRBD1. TRBJ2-1 matches the DNA end more closely, so the J call is doubtful. The germline CDR1 and CDR2 sequences are SGHAT and FQNNGV. The CDR3 has 15 amino acids. The CDR3 spells CASSARQGVKNIQFF. The CDR3, as DNA: TGTGCCAGCAGCGCAAGACAGGGGGTCAAAAACATTCAGTTCTTC.

The chain employs TRBV7-8 and TRBJ2-1; tentatively, D is TRBD2 (6 bases). The germline V gene encodes CDR1 SGHVS and CDR2 FQNEAQ. Trimming pared 1 base from V and 8 bases from J, leaving 18 bases between. The CDR3 extends over 16 amino acids. CDR3 region: CASSLVVSSGVDEQFF. The DNA of the CDR3 is TGTGCCAGCAGCTTAGTAGTGAGCTCGGGAGTCGATGAGCAGTTCTTC.

J is TRBJ1-2 and V is TRBV4-1; 9 bases are a match to TRBD1. The ends lost 1 base at V and 6 bases at J; junction bases unmatched: 12. In germline, CDR1 is MGHRA, CDR2 YSYEKL. The CDR3 spans 17 residues. This chain's CDR3 is CASSQALGQGTSDGYTF. The CDR3 nucleotides read TGCGCCAGCAGCCAAGCCCTGGGACAGGGAACCTCAGATGGCTACACCTTC.

This chain links TRBV3-1 with TRBJ2-1; 9 bases match TRBD2. Germline V gene data show CDR1 as LGHDT and CDR2 as YNNKEL (reference sequence). The CDR3 totals 16 residues. V shed 4 bases, J shed 5 bases, and the junction held 9 bases outside the gene matches. CDR3 loop: CASSPRGTSTHNEQFF. Here the CDR3 DNA reads TGTGCCAGCAGCCCTCGGGGGACTAGCACCCACAATGAGCAGTTCTTC.

This chain links TRBV5-1 with TRBJ2-5; D is undetermined. The CDR3 is 16 amino acids. V was cut by 2 bases and J by 2 bases, with 16 bases left in between. CDR1 SGHRS and CDR2 YFSETQ come from the germline V gene. The CDR3 here is CASSFVRTLYQETQYF. The CDR3 DNA follows: TGCGCCAGCAGCTTCGTCCGGACCCTATATCAAGAGACCCAGTACTTC.

In this sample, this clonotype turned up a few times. CDR3 in amino acids: CSAITRTRNEQFF. The DNA of the CDR3 is TGCAGTGCTATTACCAGGACTAGGAATGAGCAGTTCTTC. The chain uses TRBV20-1 and TRBJ2-1; 7 nucleotides line up with TRBD2. With 4 bases clipped from V and 7 bases from J, the junction kept 7 bases outside the gene matches. Germline assignment: CDR1 DFQATT and CDR2 SNEGSKA (reference sequence). CDR3 length equals 13 residues.

The chain uses TRBV6-6 and TRBJ2-7; tentative D call: TRBD1 (6 bases). Germline assignment: CDR1 MNHNY and CDR2 SVGAGI (reference sequence). Between the trimmed V and J ends, which lost 6 bases and 12 bases, there was a span of 18 bases. CDR3 length: 12 residues. In DNA form, the CDR3 reads TGTGCCAGCAGACCCAACAGGGATAGCGTGTACTTC. This gives the protein CASRPNRDSVYF.

This clonotype has a count of ten or more. V and J are TRBV15 and TRBJ1-5; D gene uncertain. Trimming removed 0 bases from V and 4 bases from J, with 1 base in between. Per germline, CDR1 LNHNV and CDR2 YYDKDF (reference sequence). This CDR3 comprises 12 residues. The CDR3: CATSRENQPQHF. The CDR3 DNA follows: TGTGCCACCAGCAGAGAGAATCAGCCCCAGCATTTT.

This clonotype was seen only a few times. This sequence joins TRBV27 and TRBJ2-1; TRBD2 might be the D (7 bases). Germline CDR1 and CDR2: MNHEY and SMNVEV (reference sequence). This CDR3 has 15 residues. Trimming cost V 7 bases and J 0 bases, with 13 bases left between them. The CDR3, as DNA: TGTGCCAGCACTCTAAGGGGGGGCTCCTACAATGAGCAGTTCTTC. Its translation: CASTLRGGSYNEQFF.

A remark on this clonotype: The junction shows a germline mismatch at one end, possibly a read error. V gene TRBV6-5 combines with J gene TRBJ2-7; possibly TRBD2 for D (5 bases). The CDR3 is 13 residues long. CDR1 is MNHEY, CDR2 SVGAGI, per germline. The DNA for the CDR3 is TGTGCCAACAGTTACGGGCCCCGAGGGGAGCAGTACTTC. The encoded protein is CANSYGPRGEQYF.

The chain couples TRBV6-6 to TRBJ1-2; D perhaps matches TRBD1 (5 bases). The CDR3 sequence is 14 residues long. Germline V gives CDR1 MNHNY, CDR2 SVGAGI (reference sequence). The V end was cut by 2 bases, the J end by 6 bases, with 13 bases between. The CDR3 protein is CASSYAWDANGYTF. The CDR3, as DNA: TGTGCCAGCAGTTACGCGTGGGACGCAAATGGCTACACCTTC.

This clonotype has only a few counts. The rearrangement uses TRBV7-2 and TRBJ1-4; D not resolved. The V end lost 5 bases, the J end lost 8 bases, and 12 bases lay between the germline ends. This CDR3 is built from 13 residues. From germline, CDR1 is SGHTA and CDR2 FQGNSA. CDR3: CASSALLREKLFF. The CDR3 nucleotides read TGTGCCAGCAGCGCACTTCTCAGGGAAAAACTGTTTTTT.

The chain combines TRBV6-1 with TRBJ2-4; D is possibly TRBD2 (5 bases). Germline CDR1 reads MNHNS; CDR2 reads SASEGT. With 4 bases removed from V and 1 base from J, the gap between germline ends came to 14 bases. CDR3 size: 16 residues. This chain's CDR3 is CASSVAREVAKNIQYF. The DNA of the CDR3 is TGTGCCAGCAGTGTGGCGAGGGAAGTGGCCAAAAACATTCAGTACTTC.

The V gene is TRBV5-6, the J gene TRBJ2-7, with 8 bases identical to TRBD1. Unmatched junction bases numbered 12, after V lost 2 bases and J lost 2 bases. The CDR3 covers 17 residues. Germline V gives CDR1 SGHDT, CDR2 YYEEEE. The CDR3 is CASSFYTDRGLPYEQYF. In nucleotides, the CDR3 is TGTGCCAGCAGCTTTTACACCGACAGGGGACTTCCCTACGAGCAGTACTTC.

The V call is TRBV12-3 or TRBV12-4, the J call TRBJ2-7; no reliable D call. The CDR3 extends over 18 amino acids. Trimming took 2 bases from V and 2 from J, leaving 22 bases between them. For the CDR3, the DNA is TGTGCCAGCAGTTTAAGTTACGGTTCGTTTGGGCAAACCTACGAGCAGTACTTC. Translated, it gives CASSLSYGSFGQTYEQYF.